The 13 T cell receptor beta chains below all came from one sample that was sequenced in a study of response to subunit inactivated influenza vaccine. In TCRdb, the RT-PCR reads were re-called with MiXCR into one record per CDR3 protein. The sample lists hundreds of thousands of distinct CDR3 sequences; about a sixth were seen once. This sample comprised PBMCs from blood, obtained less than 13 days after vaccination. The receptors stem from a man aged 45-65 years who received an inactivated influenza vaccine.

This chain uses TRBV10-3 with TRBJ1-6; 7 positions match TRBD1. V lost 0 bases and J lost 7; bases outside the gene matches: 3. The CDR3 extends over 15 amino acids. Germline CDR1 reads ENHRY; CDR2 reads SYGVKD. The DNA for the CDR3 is TGTGCCATCAGTGAGTCGGGACAGTCGAATTCACCCCTCCACTTT. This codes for CAISESGQSNSPLHF.

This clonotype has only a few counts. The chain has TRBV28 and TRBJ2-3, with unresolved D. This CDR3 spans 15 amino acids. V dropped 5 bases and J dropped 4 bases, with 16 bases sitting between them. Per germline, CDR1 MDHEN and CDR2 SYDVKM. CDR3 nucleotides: TGTGCCAGCAGTACAACGGGCCGTAGACCAGATACGCAGTATTTT. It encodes CASSTTGRRPDTQYF.

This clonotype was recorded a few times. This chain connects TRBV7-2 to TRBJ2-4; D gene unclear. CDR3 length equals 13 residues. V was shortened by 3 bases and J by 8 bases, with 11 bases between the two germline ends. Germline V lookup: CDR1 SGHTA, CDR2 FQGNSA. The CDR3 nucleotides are TGTGCCAGCAGCTTGACCTACACGGACATTCAGTACTTC. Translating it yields CASSLTYTDIQYF. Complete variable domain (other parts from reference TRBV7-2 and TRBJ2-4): GAGVSQSPSNKVTEKGKDVELRCDPISGHTALYWYRQSLGQGLEFLIYFQGNSAPDKSGLPSDRFSAERTGGSVSTLTIQRTQQEDSAVYLCASSLTYTDIQYFGAGTRLSVL.

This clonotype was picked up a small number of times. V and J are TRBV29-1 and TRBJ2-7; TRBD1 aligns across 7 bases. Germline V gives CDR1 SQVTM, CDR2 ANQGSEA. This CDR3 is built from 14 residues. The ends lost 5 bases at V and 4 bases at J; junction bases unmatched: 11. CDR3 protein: CSVTLPGQRYEQYF. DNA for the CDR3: TGCAGCGTTACGCTACCGGGACAGAGATACGAGCAGTACTTC.

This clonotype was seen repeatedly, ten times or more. In DNA, the CDR3 is TGCAGTGCTAGCGGGGGCTACGAGCAGTACTTC. It translates to CSASGGYEQYF. The V gene is TRBV20-1, the J gene TRBJ2-7; tentatively, D is TRBD2 (6 bases). Germline-derived CDR1 and CDR2 are DFQATT and SNEGSKA (reference sequence). Trimming took off 3 bases at V and 3 bases at J, with 6 bases between the two ends. The CDR3 contains 11 residues.

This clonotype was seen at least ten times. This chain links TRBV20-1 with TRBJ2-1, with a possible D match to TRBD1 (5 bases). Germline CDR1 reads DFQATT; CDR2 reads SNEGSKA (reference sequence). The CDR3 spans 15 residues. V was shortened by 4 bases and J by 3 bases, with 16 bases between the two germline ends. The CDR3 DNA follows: TGCAGTGCTATAGAGATCACCGACAGCTACAATGAGCAGTTCTTC. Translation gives CSAIEITDSYNEQFF.

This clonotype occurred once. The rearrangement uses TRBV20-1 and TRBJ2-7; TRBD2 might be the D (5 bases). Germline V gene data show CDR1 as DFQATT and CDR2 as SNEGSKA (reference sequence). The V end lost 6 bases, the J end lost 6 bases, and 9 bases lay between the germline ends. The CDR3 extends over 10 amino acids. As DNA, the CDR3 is TGCAGTGCCCGCGGGTTCGAGCAGTACTTC. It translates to CSARGFEQYF.

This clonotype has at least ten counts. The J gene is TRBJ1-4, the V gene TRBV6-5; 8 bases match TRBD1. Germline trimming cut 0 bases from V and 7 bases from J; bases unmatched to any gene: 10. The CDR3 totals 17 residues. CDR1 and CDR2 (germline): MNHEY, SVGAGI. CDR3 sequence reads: CASSYSPPTGAGEKLFF. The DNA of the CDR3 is TGTGCCAGCAGTTACTCACCTCCGACAGGGGCAGGTGAAAAACTGTTTTTT.

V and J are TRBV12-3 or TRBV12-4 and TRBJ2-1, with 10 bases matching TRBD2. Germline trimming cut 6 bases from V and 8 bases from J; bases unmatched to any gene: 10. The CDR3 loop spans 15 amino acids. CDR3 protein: CASRAEASGSDEQFF. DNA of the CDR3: TGTGCCAGCAGGGCAGAGGCTAGCGGGAGTGATGAGCAGTTCTTC.

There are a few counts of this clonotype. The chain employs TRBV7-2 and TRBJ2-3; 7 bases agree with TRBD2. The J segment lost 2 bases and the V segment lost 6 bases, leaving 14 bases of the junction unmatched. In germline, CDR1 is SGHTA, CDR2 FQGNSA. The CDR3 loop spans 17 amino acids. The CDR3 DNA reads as TGTGCCAGCAGTCGAGGAGGGGCGGGAGTGGTCACAGATACGCAGTATTTT. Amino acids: CASSRGGAGVVTDTQYF.

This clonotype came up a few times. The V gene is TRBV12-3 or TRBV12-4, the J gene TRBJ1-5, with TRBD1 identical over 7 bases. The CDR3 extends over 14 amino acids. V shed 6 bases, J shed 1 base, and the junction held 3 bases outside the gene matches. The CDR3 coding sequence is TGTGCCAGCAGGAGGGACAGCAGCAATCAGCCCCAGCATTTT. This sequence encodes CASRRDSSNQPQHF.

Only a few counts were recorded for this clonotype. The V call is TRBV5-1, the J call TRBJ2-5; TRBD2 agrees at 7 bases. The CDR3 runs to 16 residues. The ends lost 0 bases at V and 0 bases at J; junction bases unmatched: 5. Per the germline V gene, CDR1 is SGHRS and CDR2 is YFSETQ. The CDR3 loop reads CASSLGSSGNQETQYF. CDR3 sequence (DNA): TGCGCCAGCAGCTTGGGTTCTAGCGGAAACCAAGAGACCCAGTACTTC. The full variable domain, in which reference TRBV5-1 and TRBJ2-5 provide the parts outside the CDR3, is KAGVTQTPRYLIKTRGQQVTLSCSPISGHRSVSWYQQTPGQGLQFLFEYFSETQRNKGNFPGRFSGRQFSNSRSEMNVSTLELGDSALYLCASSLGSSGNQETQYFGPGTRLLVL.

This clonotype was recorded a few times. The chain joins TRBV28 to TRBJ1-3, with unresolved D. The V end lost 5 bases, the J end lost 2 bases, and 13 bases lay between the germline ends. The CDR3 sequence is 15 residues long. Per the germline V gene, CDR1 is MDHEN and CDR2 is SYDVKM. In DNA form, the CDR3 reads TGTGCCAGCAGTCCGTTGGGAAGCGCTGGAAACACCATATATTTT. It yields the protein CASSPLGSAGNTIYF.